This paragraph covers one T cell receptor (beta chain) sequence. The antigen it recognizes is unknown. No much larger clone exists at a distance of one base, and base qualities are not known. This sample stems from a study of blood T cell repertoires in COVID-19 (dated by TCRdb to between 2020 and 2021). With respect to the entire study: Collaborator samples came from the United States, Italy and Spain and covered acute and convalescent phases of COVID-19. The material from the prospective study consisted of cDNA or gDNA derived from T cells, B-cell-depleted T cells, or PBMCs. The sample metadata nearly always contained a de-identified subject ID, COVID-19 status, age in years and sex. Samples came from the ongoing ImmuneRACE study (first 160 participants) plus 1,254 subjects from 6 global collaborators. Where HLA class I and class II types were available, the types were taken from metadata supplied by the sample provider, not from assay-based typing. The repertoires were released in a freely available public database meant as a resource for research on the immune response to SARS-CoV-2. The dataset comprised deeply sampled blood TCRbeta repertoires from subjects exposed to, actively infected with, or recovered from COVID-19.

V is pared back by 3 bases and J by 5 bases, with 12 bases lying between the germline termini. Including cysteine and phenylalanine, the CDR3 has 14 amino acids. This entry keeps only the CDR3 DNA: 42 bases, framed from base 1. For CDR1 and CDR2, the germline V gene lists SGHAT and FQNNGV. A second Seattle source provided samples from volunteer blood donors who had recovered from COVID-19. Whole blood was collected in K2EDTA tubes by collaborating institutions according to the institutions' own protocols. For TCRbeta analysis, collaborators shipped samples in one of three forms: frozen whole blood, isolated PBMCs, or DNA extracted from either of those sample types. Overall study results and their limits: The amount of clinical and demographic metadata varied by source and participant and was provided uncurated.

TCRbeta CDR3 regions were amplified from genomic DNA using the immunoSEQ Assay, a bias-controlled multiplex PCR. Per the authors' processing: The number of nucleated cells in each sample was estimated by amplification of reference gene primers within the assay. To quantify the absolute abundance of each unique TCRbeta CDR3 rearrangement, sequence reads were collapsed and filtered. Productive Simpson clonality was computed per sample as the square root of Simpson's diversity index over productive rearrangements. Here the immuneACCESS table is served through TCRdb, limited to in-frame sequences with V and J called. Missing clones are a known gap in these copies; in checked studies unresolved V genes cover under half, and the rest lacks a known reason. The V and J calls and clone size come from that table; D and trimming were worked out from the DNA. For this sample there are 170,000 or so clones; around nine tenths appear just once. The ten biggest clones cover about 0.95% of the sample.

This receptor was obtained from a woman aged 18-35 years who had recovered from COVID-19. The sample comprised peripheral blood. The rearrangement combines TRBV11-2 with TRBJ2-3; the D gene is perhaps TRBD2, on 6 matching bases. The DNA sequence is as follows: TGTGCCAGCAGCTTCTTAGCCGGGGGAGATACGCAGTATTTT. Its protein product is CASSFLAGGDTQYF.